The 11 T cell receptor beta chains presented below share a single source sample, sequenced in a study of T cells expressing NK-cell markers. TCRdb reworked the 5' RACE reads into one entry per CDR3 protein, no DNA. The sample's table shows about 550,000 distinct CDR3 sequences. The sample consisted of blood T cells: a sorted CD56 or NKG2C T cell subset, CD4+ or CD8+ T cells, or bulk PBMC T cells (not recorded which). All receptors derive from a man aged 18 to 30 in good health.

V and J are TRBV25-1 and TRBJ2-1; TCRdb names TRBD1, which stays unverified in the absence of DNA. The CDR3 runs 15 residues. Germline V lookup: CDR1 MGHDK, CDR2 SYGVNS. CDR3 protein: CASRGKPGLGTEQFF.

V is TRBV19 and J is TRBJ1-2; TCRdb lists TRBD1, though no DNA is available to test this call. Germline loops: CDR1 LNHDA, CDR2 SQIVND (reference sequence). The CDR3 spans 12 residues. CDR3 in amino acids: CAGQGSNYGYTF.

The rearrangement uses TRBV7-3 and TRBJ2-2. The CDR3 extends over 14 amino acids. Germline loops: CDR1 SGHTA, CDR2 FQGTGA. This chain's CDR3 is CASSPWPNTGELFF.

The chain links TRBV25-1 to TRBJ2-7; TCRdb proposes TRBD1, but this gene call is untestable without DNA. The length of the CDR3 is 11 residues. Per germline, CDR1 MGHDK and CDR2 SYGVNS. CDR3 in amino acids: CASSAGGEQYF.

The J gene is TRBJ2-5, the V gene TRBV11-3; TCRdb gives TRBD1 as the D gene, but with no DNA this cannot be confirmed. Germline V CDR1 and CDR2: SGHNT, YENEEA. The CDR3 contains 15 residues. The chain's CDR3 is CASSPQRYRDQTQYF. The full variable domain, in which reference TRBV11-3 and TRBJ2-5 provide the parts outside the CDR3, is EAGVVQSPRYKIIEKKQPVAFWCNPISGHNTLYWYLQNLGQGPELLIRYENEEAVDDSQLPKDRFSAERLKGVDSTLKIQPAELGDSAVYLCASSPQRYRDQTQYFGPGTRLLVL.

This sequence joins TRBV9 and TRBJ1-5. Per germline, CDR1 SGDLS and CDR2 YYNGEE. CDR3 length: 12 residues. CDR3 in amino acids: CASGLREQPQHF.

This rearrangement joins TRBV5-5 to TRBJ2-4; TCRdb lists TRBD1, though no DNA is available to test this call. This CDR3 is built from 18 residues. Per germline, CDR1 SGHKS and CDR2 YYEKEE (reference sequence). This CDR3 is CASSFSLPRTGSANIQYF. The full variable domain, in which reference TRBV5-5 and TRBJ2-4 provide the parts outside the CDR3, is DAGVTQSPTHLIKTRGQQVTLRCSPISGHKSVSWYQQVLGQGPQFIFQYYEKEERGRGNFPDRFSARQFPNYSSELNVNALLLGDSALYLCASSFSLPRTGSANIQYFGAGTRLSVL.

J is TRBJ1-4 and V is TRBV12-3 or TRBV12-4. CDR3 length equals 14 residues. The CDR3 region is CASSPWEGGEKLFF.

V usage is TRBV6-2 or TRBV6-3 and J usage is TRBJ2-7; the TRBD2 assignment by TCRdb is unverifiable without DNA. Germline V gene data show CDR1 as MNHEY and CDR2 as SVGEGT. CDR3 length: 15 amino acids. CDR3 region: CASSYFELAGSEQYF.

This chain connects TRBV5-5 to TRBJ2-3; TCRdb's assignment of TRBD2 cannot be checked, as there is no DNA. This CDR3 has 17 residues. Germline values: CDR1 SGHKS, CDR2 YYEKEE (reference sequence). The CDR3: CASSFQWAAGGTDTQYF.

The rearrangement uses TRBV11-2 and TRBJ1-1. Germline V lookup: CDR1 SGHAT, CDR2 FQNNGV. The CDR3 length is 16 residues. Here the CDR3 reads CASSLELGSLNTEAFF.